What follows are 9 T cell receptor beta chains derived from one specimen sequenced in a study of technical replicates of blood from a few donors. The assay was immunoSEQ multiplex PCR, and TCRdb's table has in-frame clones only and misses some. The repertoire holds 65,000 to 95,000 clones, with about 94% as singletons. The sequencing input was T cells isolated from PBMCs. All receptors come from a human donor in good health.

This sequence joins TRBV4-2 and TRBJ2-7, with TRBD2 identical over 16 bases. Germline-derived CDR1 and CDR2 are LGHNA and YNFKEQ. Unmatched junction bases numbered 7, after V lost 4 bases and J lost 1 base. The CDR3 runs 18 residues. The CDR3 coding sequence is TGTGCCAGCAGCCCGGGACTAGCGGGAGGGATCGGGTCCTACGAGCAGTACTTC. Residues: CASSPGLAGGIGSYEQYF.

This clone was seen a handful of times. V gene TRBV27 combines with J gene TRBJ1-2; D unclear. Germline V lookup: CDR1 MNHEY, CDR2 SMNVEV (reference sequence). V shed 3 bases and J shed 1 base, with 6 bases lying between them. The CDR3 runs to 13 residues. The CDR3 loop reads CASSFSVNYGYTF. The CDR3 DNA follows: TGTGCCAGCAGTTTCTCGGTTAACTATGGCTACACCTTC.

The rearrangement joins TRBV11-3 to TRBJ2-5; D is possibly TRBD2 (6 bases). The V and J ends lost 2 bases and 5 bases respectively, with 18 bases between them. Germline values: CDR1 SGHNT, CDR2 YENEEA. The CDR3 runs to 16 residues. Written as DNA, the CDR3 is TGTGCCAGCAGCTTAATGTCGGTGGGTGGAGGGGAGACCCAGTACTTC. Its protein is CASSLMSVGGGETQYF.

J is TRBJ2-7 and V is TRBV2; 11 bases map to TRBD2. CDR1 SNHLY and CDR2 FYNNEI come from the germline V gene. V lost 6 bases and J lost 2; bases outside the gene matches: 9. The CDR3 runs 16 residues. CDR3 sequence reads: CASSSQGLAATYEQYF. CDR3 coding DNA: TGTGCCAGCAGCTCCCAGGGACTAGCGGCCACCTACGAGCAGTACTTC.

The CDR3 nucleotides read TGTGCCAGTAGTATGGAGGAGCCGGGGTACAATGAGCAGTTCTTC. As protein: CASSMEEPGYNEQFF. This chain connects TRBV19 to TRBJ2-1; D is possibly TRBD2 (5 bases). Trimming cost V 3 bases and J 4 bases, with 13 bases left between them. The CDR3 consists of 15 residues. Per the germline V gene, CDR1 is LNHDA and CDR2 is SQIVND (reference sequence).

The chain is built from TRBV6-6 and TRBJ2-7; 10 nucleotides line up with TRBD2. This CDR3 comprises 16 residues. J gave up 4 bases and V 6 bases, and 12 bases lay outside the gene matches. From germline, CDR1 is MNHNY and CDR2 SVGAGI (reference sequence). CDR3 in amino acids: CASSYTLLAGEYEQYF. The CDR3 coding sequence is TGTGCCAGCAGCTATACCTTGCTAGCGGGAGAGTACGAGCAGTACTTC.

The chain uses TRBV9 and TRBJ2-7; 14 positions agree with TRBD2. The germline gives CDR1 SGDLS, CDR2 YYNGEE. This CDR3 contains 15 residues. J lost 6 bases, V lost 4 bases, and 6 bases had no gene match. DNA for the CDR3: TGTGCCAGCAGCCAGGGACTAGCGGGAGCTTTCGAGCAGTACTTC. It codes for CASSQGLAGAFEQYF.

The J gene is TRBJ2-7, the V gene TRBV6-1; 13 nucleotides align to TRBD2. Germline CDR1 MNHNS, CDR2 SASEGT. V shed 0 bases, J shed 6 bases, and the junction held 5 bases outside the gene matches. The CDR3 has 16 residues. Written as DNA, the CDR3 is TGTGCCAGCAGTGAAGCTAGGACTAGCGGGGGCCTCGAGCAGTACTTC. This codes for CASSEARTSGGLEQYF.

The J gene is TRBJ1-1, the V gene TRBV6-5, with D tentatively TRBD1 (5 bases). The CDR3 runs to 13 residues. Germline assignment: CDR1 MNHEY and CDR2 SVGAGI. Trimming pared 6 bases from V and 5 bases from J, leaving 13 bases between. CDR3: CASRAGRVTEAFF. DNA of the CDR3: TGTGCCAGCAGAGCAGGGAGGGTGACTGAAGCTTTCTTT.